The entry below gives a single T cell receptor beta chain sequence along with its context. No cognate antigen has been identified for it. For each CD8+ T cell subset, flow sorting was done in triplicate, and under 350,000 cells per subset went directly into RLT lysis buffer. To keep memory contaminants out, a stringent definition of naive CD8+ T cells was applied: CD45RO-CCR7+CD27+CD95-. Using standard density gradient centrifugation, peripheral blood mononuclear cells were isolated from buffy coats. Naive CXCR3-negative and CXCR3-positive CD8+ T cells were flow-sorted on a FACSAria III. Total RNA was extracted from sorted cells with an RNeasy Mini Kit. These data are taken from a study of CXCR3-negative and CXCR3-positive naive CD8 T cells (dated by TCRdb to about 2019). With regard to the full study: In total, around 150 million TRB reads were obtained, or roughly 1.5 +/- 0.3 million reads per library. For the TRBV-TRBJ cluster analysis, the naive subsets came from a handful of donors, while the memory cells came from 3 donors. Diversity and physicochemical repertoire analyses were performed on about eleven donors pooled from two independent experiments.

The instrument given in TCRdb is NextSeq 550. The Human TCR Profiling Kit (MiLaboratory) was used to make UMI-labeled 5' RACE TRB cDNA libraries. The full amount of extracted RNA was used for cDNA synthesis, and the full amount of resulting cDNA was used for PCR amplification. Libraries were prepared in parallel with an identical number of PCR cycles. The paper's processing steps were these. MIGEC and MiXCR extracted about 53,000 +/- 10,000 unique UMI-labeled TRB cDNA molecules per library, requiring at least two reads per UMI. Each library averaged around 40,000 +/- 10,000 functional in-frame TRB CDR3 nucleotide clonotypes without stop codons. After downsampling to 5000 UMI-labeled TRB molecules per sample, diversity metrics, including normalized Shannon-Wiener and Chao1, were computed in VDJtools. Clonotype-size-weighted physicochemical properties of the central five CDR3 residues (interaction energy, strength, volume and Kidera factor 4) were computed in VDJtools. After reprocessing by TCRdb, each CDR3 protein sequence is one entry, and no DNA is given. It is TCRdb's table, rather than the study itself, that gives the V and J calls and clone size. The sample table gives 150,000 or so distinct CDR3 sequences. The top ten constitute 0.45% to 0.6% of the sample.

Counted from cysteine to phenylalanine, this CDR3 has 11 amino acids. The DNA sequence is not available. Per the germline V gene, SGHRS is the CDR1 and YFSETQ is the CDR2. General conclusions and limits of the study: Because surface CD5, which is linked to self-reactivity in mice, was comparable between the naive subsets, TCR interaction strength was also inferred from the physicochemical properties of TRB CDR3s. Comparably high repertoire diversity was found in both naive subsets, whereas much lower repertoire diversity was found in memory CD8+ T cells. TRB CDR3s from CXCR3-positive naive cells showed higher hydrophobicity (lower Kidera factor 4), lower energy, and higher strength and volume indices than CXCR3-negative naive cells. TRBV-TRBJ usage was similar between naive CXCR3-negative and CXCR3-positive cells from the same donor, while memory cells showed distinct patterns. Because CXCR3 expression was partially decreased after cryopreservation, freshly isolated PBMCs were used for most assays.

The receptor comes from a human donor in good health. Some clones in this sample may be carry-over from other donors' samples. The sequence links TRBV5-1 to TRBJ2-1. The sample taken for sequencing was naive CXCR3+ CD8+ T cells from blood. In light of the paper, this sample's cell subset or site label describes: CD45RO-CCR7+CD27+CD95- naive CD8+ T cells expressing CXCR3 (TNR3+). The CDR3 reads CASSTVSEQFF. Joined to the reference TRBV5-1 and TRBJ2-1 proteins, this CDR3 gives the full variable domain: KAGVTQTPRYLIKTRGQQVTLSCSPISGHRSVSWYQQTPGQGLQFLFEYFSETQRNKGNFPGRFSGRQFSNSRSEMNVSTLELGDSALYLCASSTVSEQFFGPGTRLTVL.